This T cell receptor beta chain came from a study of human thymus T cells. Sequencing used immunoSEQ multiplex PCR; TCRdb keeps in-frame clones, though not all of them. The repertoire holds 60,000 to 75,000 clones, approximately 95% seen once, with approximately 0.031% in the top ten. From resections taken during corrective heart surgery, the thymus tissue was obtained. V trimming: 5 bases; J trimming: 6 bases; junction bases outside the gene matches: 8. The CDR3 consists of 15 residues. Germline CDR1 is MNHNY and CDR2 is SVGAGI (reference sequence). Source material: thymus tissue. The chain recombines TRBV6-6 with TRBJ2-7, with TRBD2 matching over 12 bases. The sequence was obtained from a girl less than two years old with a congenital heart defect but otherwise immunologically healthy. For the CDR3, the DNA is TGTGCCAGCAGTAAGCAATCTAGCGGGAGGGGCGAGCAGTACTTC. This sequence encodes CASSKQSSGRGEQYF.